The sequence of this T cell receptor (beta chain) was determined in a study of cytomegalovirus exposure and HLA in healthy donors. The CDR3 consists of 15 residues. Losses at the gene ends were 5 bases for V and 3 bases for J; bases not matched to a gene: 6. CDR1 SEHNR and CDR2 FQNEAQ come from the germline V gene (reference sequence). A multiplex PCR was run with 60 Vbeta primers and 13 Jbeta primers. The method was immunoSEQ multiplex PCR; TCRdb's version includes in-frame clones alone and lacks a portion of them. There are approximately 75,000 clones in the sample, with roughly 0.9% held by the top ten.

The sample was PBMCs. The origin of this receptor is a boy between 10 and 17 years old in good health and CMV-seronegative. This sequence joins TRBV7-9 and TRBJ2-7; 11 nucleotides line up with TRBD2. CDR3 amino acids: CASSPPTSGIYEQYF. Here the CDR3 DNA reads TGTGCCAGCAGCCCTCCGACTAGCGGGATCTACGAGCAGTACTTC.